These 3 T cell receptor beta chains were all obtained from the same sample, sequenced in a study of cytotoxic CD8 clonotypes in ibrutinib-treated CLL. Measured with immunoSEQ multiplex PCR; TCRdb has only the in-frame clones, and not every one. The table records about 300,000 clones, approximately 79% of them present only once. Specimen: PBMCs, collected at disease progression, from a patient treated with ibrutinib. The receptor set was obtained from a human donor with chronic lymphocytic leukemia.

The V gene is TRBV28, the J gene TRBJ2-7, with D unresolved. This CDR3 contains 18 residues. Germline V gene data show CDR1 as MDHEN and CDR2 as SYDVKM. The germline V and J ends were trimmed by 1 base and 7 bases, with 26 bases remaining between them. The DNA for the CDR3 is TGTGCCAGCAGTTTATTGGTCGTTAGAGCCCCAACAAAATATGAGCAGTACTTC. It translates to CASSLLVVRAPTKYEQYF.

The rearrangement uses TRBV5-5 and TRBJ2-2; D perhaps matches TRBD1 (6 bases). Germline assignment: CDR1 SGHKS and CDR2 YYEKEE (reference sequence). V gave up 1 base and J gave up 6 bases, with 10 bases separating them. The CDR3 sequence is 14 residues long. The DNA for the CDR3 is TGTGCCAGCAGCTTGAACAGGGTAGCCGGGGAGCTGTTTTTT. Its protein product is CASSLNRVAGELFF.

This CDR3 is CASSLVFREQTQYF. CDR3 DNA sequence: TGTGCCAGCAGCTTAGTCTTCAGGGAACAGACCCAGTACTTC. V usage is TRBV7-2 and J usage is TRBJ2-5; a possible D gene is TRBD1 (5 bases). Trimming removed 1 base from V and 6 bases from J, with 12 bases in between. The CDR3 runs to 14 residues. Germline CDR1 and CDR2: SGHTA and FQGNSA. Together with reference TRBV7-2 and TRBJ2-5, the CDR3 gives the full variable domain: GAGVSQSPSNKVTEKGKDVELRCDPISGHTALYWYRQSLGQGLEFLIYFQGNSAPDKSGLPSDRFSAERTGGSVSTLTIQRTQQEDSAVYLCASSLVFREQTQYFGPGTRLLVL.